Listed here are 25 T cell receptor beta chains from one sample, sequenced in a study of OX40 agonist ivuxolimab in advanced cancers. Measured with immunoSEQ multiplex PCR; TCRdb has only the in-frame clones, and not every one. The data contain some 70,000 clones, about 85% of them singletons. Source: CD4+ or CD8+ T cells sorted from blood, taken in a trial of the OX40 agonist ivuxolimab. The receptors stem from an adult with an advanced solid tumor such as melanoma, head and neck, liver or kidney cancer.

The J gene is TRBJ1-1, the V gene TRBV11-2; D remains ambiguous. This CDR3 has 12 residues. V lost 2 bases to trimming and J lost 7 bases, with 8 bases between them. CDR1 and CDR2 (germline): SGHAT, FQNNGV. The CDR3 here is CASSLSVGEAFF. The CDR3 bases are TGTGCCAGCAGCTTAAGTGTTGGTGAAGCTTTCTTT.

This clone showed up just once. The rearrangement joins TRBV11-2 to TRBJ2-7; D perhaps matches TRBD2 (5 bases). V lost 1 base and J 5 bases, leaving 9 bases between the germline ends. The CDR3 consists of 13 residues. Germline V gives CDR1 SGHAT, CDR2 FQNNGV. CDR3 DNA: TGTGCCAGCAGCTTAGGCGAGGGTAACGAGCAGTACGTC. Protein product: CASSLGEGNEQYV.

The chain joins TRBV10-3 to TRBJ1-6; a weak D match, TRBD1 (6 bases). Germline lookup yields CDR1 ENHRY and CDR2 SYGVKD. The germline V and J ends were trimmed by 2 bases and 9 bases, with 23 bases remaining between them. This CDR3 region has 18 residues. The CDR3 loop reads CAISEGRRGGYSSSPLHF. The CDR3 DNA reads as TGTGCCATCAGTGAGGGACGGAGAGGGGGTTATAGCAGTTCACCCCTCCACTTT.

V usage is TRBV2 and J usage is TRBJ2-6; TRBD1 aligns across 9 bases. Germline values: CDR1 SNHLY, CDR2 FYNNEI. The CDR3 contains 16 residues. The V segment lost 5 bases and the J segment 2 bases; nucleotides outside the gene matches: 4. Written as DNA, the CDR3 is TGTGCCAGCAGTACAGGGGGCGCGCCTGGGGCCAACGTCCTGACTTTC. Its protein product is CASSTGGAPGANVLTF.

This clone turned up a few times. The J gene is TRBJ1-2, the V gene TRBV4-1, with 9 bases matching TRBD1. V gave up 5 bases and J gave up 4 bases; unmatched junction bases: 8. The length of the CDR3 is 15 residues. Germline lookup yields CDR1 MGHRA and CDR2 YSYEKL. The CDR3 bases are TGCGCCAGCAGCATTCGGACAGGGGTGACCTATGGCTACACCTTC. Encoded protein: CASSIRTGVTYGYTF.

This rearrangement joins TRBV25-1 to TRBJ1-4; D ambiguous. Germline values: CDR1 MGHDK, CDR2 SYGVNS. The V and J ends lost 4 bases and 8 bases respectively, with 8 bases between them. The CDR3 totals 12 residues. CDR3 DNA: TGTGCCAGCAGTGGGGTGGAGGAAAAACTGTTTTTT. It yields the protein CASSGVEEKLFF.

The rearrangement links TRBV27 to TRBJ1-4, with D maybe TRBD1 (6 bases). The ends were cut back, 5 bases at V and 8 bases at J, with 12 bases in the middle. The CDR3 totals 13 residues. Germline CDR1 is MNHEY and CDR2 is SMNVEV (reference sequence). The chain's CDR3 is CASSPLDREKLFF. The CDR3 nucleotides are TGTGCCAGCAGTCCGCTGGACAGAGAAAAACTGTTTTTT.

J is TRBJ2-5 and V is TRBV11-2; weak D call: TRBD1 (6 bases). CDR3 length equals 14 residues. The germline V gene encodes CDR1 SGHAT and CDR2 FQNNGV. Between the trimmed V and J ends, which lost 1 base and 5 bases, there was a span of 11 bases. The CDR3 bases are TGTGCCAGCAGCTTAGTTGGGGGCTCGGAGACCCAGTACTTC. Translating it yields CASSLVGGSETQYF.

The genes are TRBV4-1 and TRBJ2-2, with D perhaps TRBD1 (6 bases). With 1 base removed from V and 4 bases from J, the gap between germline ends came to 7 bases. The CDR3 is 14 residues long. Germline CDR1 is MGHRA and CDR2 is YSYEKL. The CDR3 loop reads CASSQGDITGELFF. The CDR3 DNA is TGCGCCAGCAGCCAAGGGGACATCACCGGGGAGCTGTTTTTT.

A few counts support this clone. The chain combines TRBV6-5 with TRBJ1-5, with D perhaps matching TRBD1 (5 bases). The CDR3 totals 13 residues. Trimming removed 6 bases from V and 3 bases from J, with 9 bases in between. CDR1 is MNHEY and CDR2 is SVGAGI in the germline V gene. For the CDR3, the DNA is TGTGCCAGCAGCCGACAGCACAATCAGCCCCAGCATTTT. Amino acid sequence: CASSRQHNQPQHF.

The CDR3 DNA sequence: TGTGCCAGCAGTGCCGGGACAGGAGTTTACAATGAGCAGTTCTTC. Its translation: CASSAGTGVYNEQFF. V usage is TRBV6-1 and J usage is TRBJ2-1; TRBD1 agrees at 8 bases. The CDR3 runs to 15 residues. Trimming took 4 bases from V and 4 from J; bases not matched to a gene: 6. CDR1 and CDR2 from the germline V gene are MNHNS and SASEGT.

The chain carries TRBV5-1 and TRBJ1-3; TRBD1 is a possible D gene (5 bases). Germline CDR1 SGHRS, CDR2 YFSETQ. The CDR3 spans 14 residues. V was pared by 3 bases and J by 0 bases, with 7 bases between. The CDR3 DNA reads TGCGCCAGCAGCTCAGGGAGCTCTGGAAACACCATATATTTT. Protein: CASSSGSSGNTIYF.

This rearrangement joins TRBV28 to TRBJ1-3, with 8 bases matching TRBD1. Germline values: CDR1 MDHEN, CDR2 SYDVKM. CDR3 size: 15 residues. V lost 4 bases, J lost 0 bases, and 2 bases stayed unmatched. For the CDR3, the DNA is TGTGCCAGCAGTTGGGACAGGAACTCTGGAAACACCATATATTTT. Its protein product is CASSWDRNSGNTIYF.

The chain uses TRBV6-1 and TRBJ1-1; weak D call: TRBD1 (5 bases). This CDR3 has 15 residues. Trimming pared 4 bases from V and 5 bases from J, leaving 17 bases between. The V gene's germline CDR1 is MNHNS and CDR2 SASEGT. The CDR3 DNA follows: TGTGCCAGCAGTGCCATCGGAGGGGAAGGAACTGAAGCTTTCTTT. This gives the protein CASSAIGGEGTEAFF.

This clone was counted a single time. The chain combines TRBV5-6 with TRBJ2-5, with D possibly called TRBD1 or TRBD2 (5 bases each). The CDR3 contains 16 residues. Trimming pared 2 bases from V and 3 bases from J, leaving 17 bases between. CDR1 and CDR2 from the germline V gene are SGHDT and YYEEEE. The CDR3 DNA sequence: TGTGCCAGCAGCTTCTCTCGAGCAGAGGGGAAAGAGACCCAGTACTTC. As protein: CASSFSRAEGKETQYF.

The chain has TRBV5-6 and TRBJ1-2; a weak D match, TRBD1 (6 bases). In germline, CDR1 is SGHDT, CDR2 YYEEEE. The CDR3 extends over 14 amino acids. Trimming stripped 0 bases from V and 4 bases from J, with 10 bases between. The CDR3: CASSLGTDSYGYTF. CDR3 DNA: TGTGCCAGCAGCTTGGGGACAGATTCCTATGGCTACACCTTC.

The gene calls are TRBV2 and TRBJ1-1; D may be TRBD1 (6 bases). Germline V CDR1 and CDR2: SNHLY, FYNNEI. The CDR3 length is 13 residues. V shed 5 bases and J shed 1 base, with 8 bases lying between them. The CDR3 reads CASSRQENTEAFF. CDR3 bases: TGTGCCAGCAGTAGACAGGAGAACACTGAAGCTTTCTTT.

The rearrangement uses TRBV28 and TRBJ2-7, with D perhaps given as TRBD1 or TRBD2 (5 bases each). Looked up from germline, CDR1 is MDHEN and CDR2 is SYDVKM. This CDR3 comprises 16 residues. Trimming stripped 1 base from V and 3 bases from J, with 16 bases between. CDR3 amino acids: CASSLFGTARVYEQYF. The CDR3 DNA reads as TGTGCCAGCAGTTTATTCGGGACGGCGAGGGTCTACGAGCAGTACTTC. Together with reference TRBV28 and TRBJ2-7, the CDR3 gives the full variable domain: DVKVTQSSRYLVKRTGEKVFLECVQDMDHENMFWYRQDPGLGLRLIYFSYDVKMKEKGDIPEGYSVSREKKERFSLILESASTNQTSMYLCASSLFGTARVYEQYFGPGTRLTVT.

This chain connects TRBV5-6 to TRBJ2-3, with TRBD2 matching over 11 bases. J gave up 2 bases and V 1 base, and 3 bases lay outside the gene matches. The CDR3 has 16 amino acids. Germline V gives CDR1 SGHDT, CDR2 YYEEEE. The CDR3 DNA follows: TGTGCCAGCAGCTTGACTAGCGGGGGCCTCACAGATACGCAGTATTTT. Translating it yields CASSLTSGGLTDTQYF.

In DNA, the CDR3 is TGTGCCAGCAGTTCCCTCTACGAGCAGTACTTC. Protein product: CASSSLYEQYF. The chain employs TRBV28 and TRBJ2-7; D gene unclear. Trimming removed 4 bases from V and 3 bases from J, with 4 bases in between. Germline V CDR1 and CDR2: MDHEN, SYDVKM. CDR3 length equals 11 residues.

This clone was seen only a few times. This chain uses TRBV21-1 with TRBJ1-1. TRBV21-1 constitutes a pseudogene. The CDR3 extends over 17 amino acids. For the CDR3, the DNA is TGTGCCAGCAGCAAACTTTCCTCTCAGACACCGGACCCGCCAGCTTTCTTT. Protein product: CASSKLSSQTPDPPAFF.

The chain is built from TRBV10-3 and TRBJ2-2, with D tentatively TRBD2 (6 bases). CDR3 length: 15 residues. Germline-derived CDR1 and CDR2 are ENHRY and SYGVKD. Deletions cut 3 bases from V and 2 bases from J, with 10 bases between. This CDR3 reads CAISDGGSNTGELFF. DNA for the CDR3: TGTGCCATCAGTGATGGGGGGTCAAACACCGGGGAGCTGTTTTTT.

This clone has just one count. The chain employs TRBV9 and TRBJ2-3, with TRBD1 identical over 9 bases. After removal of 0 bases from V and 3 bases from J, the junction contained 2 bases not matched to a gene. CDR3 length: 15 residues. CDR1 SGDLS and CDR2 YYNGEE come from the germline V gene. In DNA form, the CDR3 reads TGTGCCAGCAGCGTAGTTGGACAGGGGACAGATACGCAGTATTTT. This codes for CASSVVGQGTDTQYF.

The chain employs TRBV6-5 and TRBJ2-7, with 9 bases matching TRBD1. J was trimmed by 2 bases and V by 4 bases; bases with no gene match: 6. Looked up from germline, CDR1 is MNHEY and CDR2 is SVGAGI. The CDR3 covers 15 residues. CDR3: CASSSQGTGTYEQYF. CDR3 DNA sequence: TGTGCCAGCAGTTCCCAAGGGACAGGGACCTACGAGCAGTACTTC.

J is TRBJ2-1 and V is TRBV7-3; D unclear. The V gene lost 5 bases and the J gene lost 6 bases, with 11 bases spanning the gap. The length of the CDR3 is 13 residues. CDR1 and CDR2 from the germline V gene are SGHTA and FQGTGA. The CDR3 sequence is CASSLPPANEQFF. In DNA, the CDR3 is TGTGCCAGCAGCCTCCCTCCGGCCAATGAGCAGTTCTTC.